This T cell receptor (beta chain) was obtained from a study of T-cell reconstitution after alpha-beta-depleted transplantation in children. Preparing the TCRbeta library involved the use of unique molecular identifiers. TCRdb called the PCR reads again in MiXCR, with one record for every CDR3 protein. The repertoire holds 230,000 or so distinct CDR3 sequences, with about 9.6% as singletons. This CDR3 is built from 11 residues. V lost 8 bases and J lost 5, with 12 bases in between. Germline V CDR1 and CDR2: DFQATT, SNEGSKA (reference sequence). There are many counts of this clonotype. The J gene is TRBJ2-5, the V gene TRBV20-1, with D uncertain. The receptor comes from a human donor who donated a stem cell graft to a child with SCID. This sample comprised PBMCs from the stem cell graft donor, obtained from the stem cell graft. As DNA, the CDR3 is TGCAGTCCCGTGCTGGGGGAGACCCAGTACTTC. Protein product: CSPVLGETQYF.